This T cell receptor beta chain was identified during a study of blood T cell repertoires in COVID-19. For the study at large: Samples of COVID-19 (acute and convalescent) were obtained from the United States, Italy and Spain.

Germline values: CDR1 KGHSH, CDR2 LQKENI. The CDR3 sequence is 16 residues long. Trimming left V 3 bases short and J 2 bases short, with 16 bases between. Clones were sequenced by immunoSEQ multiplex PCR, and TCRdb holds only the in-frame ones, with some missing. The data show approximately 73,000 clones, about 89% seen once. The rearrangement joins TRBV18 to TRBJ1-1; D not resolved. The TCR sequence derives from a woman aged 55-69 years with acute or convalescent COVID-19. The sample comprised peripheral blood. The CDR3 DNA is TGTGCCAGCTCACCTAGAGTTTGGGAGATCAACACTGAAGCTTTCTTT. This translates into CASSPRVWEINTEAFF. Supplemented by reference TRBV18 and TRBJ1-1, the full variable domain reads NAGVMQNPRHLVRRRGQEARLRCSPMKGHSHVYWYRQLPEEGLKFMVYLQKENIIDESGMPKERFSAEFPKEGPSILRIQQVVRGDSAAYFCASSPRVWEINTEAFFGQGTRLTVV.